The text below deals with one T cell receptor beta chain. Its specificity is unknown. This record comes from a study of beta chain features in type 1 diabetes. Overall study results and limits: Shorter TCRB CDR3s, moderately but significantly so, were found in Type 1 diabetes patients in all four CD4+ subsets. High TCR expression in some cells could lead to their over-representation in cDNA sequencing.

Investigators reverse transcribed all isolated RNA, so they sequenced expressed TCRB transcripts. Measured with immunoSEQ multiplex PCR; TCRdb has only the in-frame clones, and not every one. Of 600,000 to 650,000 clones listed, about a sixth are singletons. This receptor was obtained from a man between 18 and 35 years old in good health. Sample: naive CD4+ T cells from blood.

The CDR3 DNA sequence: TGTGCCAGCAGTGACAGGGAGGCATATCGCACGCAGTATTTT. Residues: CASSDREAYRTQYF. V and J are TRBV27 and TRBJ2-3, with TRBD1 as a possible D gene (7 bases). The V end lost 5 bases, the J end lost 9 bases, and 18 bases lay between the germline ends. Germline values: CDR1 MNHEY, CDR2 SMNVEV (reference sequence). The CDR3 covers 14 residues.